The following is a TCR beta chain sequence with its context. Seattle patients were enrolled while actively infected and followed longitudinally. The sample is drawn from a study of blood T cell repertoires in COVID-19. Study information: Spain, Italy and the United States supplied samples that represented acute and convalescent COVID-19.

Per the original data handling: Estimates of nucleated cell counts were drawn from the amplification of reference gene primers. Clones were sequenced by immunoSEQ multiplex PCR, and TCRdb holds only the in-frame ones, with some missing. D and trimming come from the DNA, and the V and J calls and clone size come from that table. The table records roughly 200,000 clones, around four fifths of them present only once. The ends lost 3 bases at V and 8 bases at J; junction bases unmatched: 8. The CDR3 runs to 14 residues. Germline loops: CDR1 MNHEY, CDR2 SVGAGI. Input material: peripheral blood. The genes are TRBV6-5 and TRBJ1-2, with TRBD1 matching over 8 bases. This TCR derives from a woman at least 80 years old with COVID-19, enrolled during active disease. DNA for the CDR3: TGTGCCAGCAGTTATGGACAGGGATTAGGGGGCTACACCTTC. Protein product: CASSYGQGLGGYTF.